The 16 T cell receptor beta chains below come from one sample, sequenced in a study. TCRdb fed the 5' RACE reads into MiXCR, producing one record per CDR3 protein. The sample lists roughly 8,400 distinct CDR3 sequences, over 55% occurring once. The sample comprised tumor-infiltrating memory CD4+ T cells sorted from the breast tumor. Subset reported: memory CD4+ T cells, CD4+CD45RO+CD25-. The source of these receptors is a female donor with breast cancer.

The CDR3 sequence: CSARGGGGTRAETQYF. The CDR3 DNA follows: TGCAGTGCTAGAGGTGGAGGGGGCACCCGTGCCGAGACCCAGTACTTC. The gene calls are TRBV20-1 and TRBJ2-5; D perhaps matches TRBD1 (7 bases). Germline V gene sequence: CDR1 DFQATT, CDR2 SNEGSKA (reference sequence). This CDR3 spans 16 amino acids. Trimming pared 1 base from V and 5 bases from J, leaving 20 bases between.

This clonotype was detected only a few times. In nucleotides, the CDR3 is TGTGCCAGCAGCGAAAGGACTAGCGGGAGAAAGTTCTTC. The encoded protein is CASSERTSGRKFF. V usage is TRBV7-2 and J usage is TRBJ2-1; 13 bases fit TRBD2. Per germline, CDR1 SGHTA and CDR2 FQGNSA. The CDR3 loop spans 13 amino acids. V trimming: 5 bases; J trimming: 14 bases; junction bases outside the gene matches: 6.

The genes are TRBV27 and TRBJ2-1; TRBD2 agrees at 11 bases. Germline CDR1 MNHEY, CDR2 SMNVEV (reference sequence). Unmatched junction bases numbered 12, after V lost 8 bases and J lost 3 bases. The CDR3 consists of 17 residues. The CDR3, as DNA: TGTGCCAGCTGCGCCTCCGGGACTAGCGGAGGCTACAATGAGCAGTTCTTC. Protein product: CASCASGTSGGYNEQFF.

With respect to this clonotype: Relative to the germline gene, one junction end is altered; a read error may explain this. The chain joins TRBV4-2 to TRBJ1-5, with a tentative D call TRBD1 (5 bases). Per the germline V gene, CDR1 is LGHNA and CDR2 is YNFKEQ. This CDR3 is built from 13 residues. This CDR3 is CASNQDQGQPQHF. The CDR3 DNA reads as TGTGCCAGCAACCAAGATCAGGGACAGCCCCAGCATTTT.

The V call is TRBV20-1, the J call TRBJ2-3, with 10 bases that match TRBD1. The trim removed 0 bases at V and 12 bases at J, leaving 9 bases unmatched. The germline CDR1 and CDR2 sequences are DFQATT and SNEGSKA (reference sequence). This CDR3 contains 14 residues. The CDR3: CSAREGGTGDYQYF. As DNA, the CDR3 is TGCAGTGCTAGAGAGGGTGGGACAGGGGATTATCAGTATTTT.

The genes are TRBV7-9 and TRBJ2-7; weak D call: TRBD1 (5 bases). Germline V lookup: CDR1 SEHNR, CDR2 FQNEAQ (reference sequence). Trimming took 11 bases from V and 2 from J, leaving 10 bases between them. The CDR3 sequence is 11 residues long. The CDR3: CAWGGPYEQYF. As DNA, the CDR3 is TGTGCCTGGGGCGGCCCCTACGAGCAGTACTTC.

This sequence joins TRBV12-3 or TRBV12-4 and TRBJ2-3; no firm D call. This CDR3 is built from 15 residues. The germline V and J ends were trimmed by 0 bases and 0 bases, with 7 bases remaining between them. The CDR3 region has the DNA TGTGCCAGCAGTTTAGCGCACTCTAGCACAGATACGCAGTATTTT. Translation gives CASSLAHSSTDTQYF.

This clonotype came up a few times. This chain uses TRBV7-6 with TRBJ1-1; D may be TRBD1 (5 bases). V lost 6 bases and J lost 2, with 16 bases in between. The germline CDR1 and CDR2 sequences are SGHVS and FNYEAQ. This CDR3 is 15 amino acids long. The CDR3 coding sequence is TGTGCCAGCAGTTCCCAGGGATACTCAAACACTGAAGCTTTCTTT. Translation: CASSSQGYSNTEAFF.

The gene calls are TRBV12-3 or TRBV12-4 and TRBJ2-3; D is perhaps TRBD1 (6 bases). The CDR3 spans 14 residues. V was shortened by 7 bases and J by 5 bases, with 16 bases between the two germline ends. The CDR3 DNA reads TGTGCCAGCACCCCGGATTGGGACAAAGATACGCAGTATTTT. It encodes CASTPDWDKDTQYF.

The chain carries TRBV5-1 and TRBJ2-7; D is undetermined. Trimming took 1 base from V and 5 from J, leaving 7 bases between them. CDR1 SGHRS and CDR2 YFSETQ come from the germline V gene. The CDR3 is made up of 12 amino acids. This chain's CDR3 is CASSLRANEQYF. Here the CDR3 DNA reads TGCGCCAGCAGCTTGAGGGCGAACGAGCAGTACTTC.

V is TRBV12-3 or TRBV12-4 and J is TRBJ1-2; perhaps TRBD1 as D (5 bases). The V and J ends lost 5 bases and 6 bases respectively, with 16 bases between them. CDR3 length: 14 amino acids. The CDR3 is CASSHQGIGDGYTF. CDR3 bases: TGTGCCAGCAGTCATCAGGGAATAGGGGATGGCTACACCTTC.

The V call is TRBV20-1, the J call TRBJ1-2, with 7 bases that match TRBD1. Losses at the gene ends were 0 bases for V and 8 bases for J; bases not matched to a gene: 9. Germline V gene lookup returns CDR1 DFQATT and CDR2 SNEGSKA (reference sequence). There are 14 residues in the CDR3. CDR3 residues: CSARDLGGDGGYTF. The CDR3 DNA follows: TGCAGTGCTAGAGATTTAGGGGGCGATGGAGGCTACACCTTC.

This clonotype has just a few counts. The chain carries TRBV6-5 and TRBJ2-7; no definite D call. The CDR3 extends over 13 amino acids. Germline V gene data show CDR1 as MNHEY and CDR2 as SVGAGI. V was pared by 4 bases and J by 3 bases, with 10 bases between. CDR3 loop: CASSSTEIYEQYF. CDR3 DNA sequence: TGTGCCAGCAGTTCGACGGAGATCTACGAGCAGTACTTC.

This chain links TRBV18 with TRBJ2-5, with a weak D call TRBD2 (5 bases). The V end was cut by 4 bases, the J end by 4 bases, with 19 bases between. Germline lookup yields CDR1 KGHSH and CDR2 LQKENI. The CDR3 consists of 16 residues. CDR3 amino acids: CASSRRTSLAGETQYF. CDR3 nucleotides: TGTGCCAGCTCACGACGGACGAGTCTGGCGGGAGAGACCCAGTACTTC.

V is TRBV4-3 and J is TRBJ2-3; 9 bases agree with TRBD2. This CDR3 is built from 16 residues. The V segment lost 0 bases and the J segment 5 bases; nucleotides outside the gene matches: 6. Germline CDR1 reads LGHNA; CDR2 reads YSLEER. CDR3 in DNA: TGCGCCAGCAGCCAAGATAGGGCGGGGGGGCTAGATACGCAGTATTTT. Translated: CASSQDRAGGLDTQYF.

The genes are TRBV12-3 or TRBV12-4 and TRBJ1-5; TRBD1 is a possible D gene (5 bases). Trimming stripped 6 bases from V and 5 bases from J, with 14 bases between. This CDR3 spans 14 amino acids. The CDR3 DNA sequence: TGTGCCAGCAGCCGGGGCCTGGGGGATCAGCCCCAGCATTTT. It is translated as CASSRGLGDQPQHF.